The clone carrying this TCR beta chain has only a few counts. Its target is not known. These data are taken from a study of response to subunit inactivated influenza vaccine. Germline CDR1 is DFQATT and CDR2 is SNEGSKA (reference sequence). The CDR3 is made up of 13 amino acids. V gave up 6 bases and J gave up 2 bases, with 12 bases separating them. Each CDR3 protein is one row after TCRdb ran MiXCR on the RT-PCR reads. The table shows hundreds of thousands of distinct CDR3 sequences, with around 20% occurring only once. Findings of the study overall: Few additional T cells are recruited per seasonal influenza vaccination, authors suggested.

This rearrangement joins TRBV20-1 to TRBJ2-3, with D perhaps being TRBD1 or TRBD2 (6 bases each). This material consisted of PBMCs from blood, taken 5 days after vaccination. This sequence originates from a middle-aged man who received an inactivated influenza vaccine. CDR3: CSAVGGLTDTQYF. The CDR3 DNA reads TGCAGTGCCGTGGGGGGCCTCACAGATACGCAGTATTTT.